The present T cell receptor beta chain was sequenced within a study of neurological immune-mediated disorders. Notes on the study in general: There were no CDR3 amino acid sequences shared by expanded clones across subjects, a result suggesting private repertoires in all groups. The repertoires of 18 of 34 multiple sclerosis patients fell into one related-CDR3 cluster (a possible signature) under phylogenetic grouping.

CDR1 and CDR2 (germline): DFQATT, SNEGSKA (reference sequence). The V gene end was trimmed by 6 bases and the J gene end by 4 bases; junction bases not matched to a gene: 11. The CDR3 length is 14 residues. This clonotype occurred many times. Its antigen is unknown. The cDNA was synthesized by 5'RACE incorporating 10-nucleotide random UMIs. MiXCR, run by TCRdb on the 5' RACE reads, gives a single entry per CDR3 protein. Of about 46,000 distinct CDR3 sequences listed, approximately 2.8% are singletons. Sample: PBMCs. The V call is TRBV20-1, the J call TRBJ1-2; TRBD1 aligns across 7 bases. This receptor was identified in a woman in her forties or fifties with multiple sclerosis. This chain's CDR3 is CSADKTGSGYGYTF. The CDR3 nucleotides read TGCAGTGCGGATAAGACAGGGTCTGGCTATGGCTACACCTTC.